These T cell receptor beta chains were read from a single sample in a study of T cell responses to AZD1222 COVID-19 vaccine. Using immunoSEQ multiplex PCR, the repertoire was profiled, and TCRdb retains in-frame clones only, with some absent. The sample includes under 200,000 clones, 88% seen only once; the top ten take roughly 5.5%. The specimen comprised peripheral blood, sampled on day 0 of AZD1222 vaccination. These receptors were obtained from an adult in good health. Each CDR3 is given with its conserved first and last residue. D genes are given only for firm matches. Where a row states a size, it is once, few, many or the class of an expanded clone; other rows omit it.

v_call	d_call	clone_size	j_call	cdr3_nt	cdr3_aa
TRBV6-1	-	-	TRBJ2-2	TGTGCCAGCAGTGAAAATGCACAGGGAGCGAACACCGGGGAGCTGTTTTTT	CASSENAQGANTGELFF
TRBV18	-	once	TRBJ2-2	TGTGCCAGCTCACAAGTCGGCTCACCGACCGGGGAGCTGTTTTTT	CASSQVGSPTGELFF
TRBV7-9	TRBD2	-	TRBJ2-7	TGTGCCAGCAGCAGCGACGGACCGAGCGGGAGAACCTACGAGCAGTACTTC	CASSSDGPSGRTYEQYF
TRBV6-6	-	-	TRBJ1-2	TGTGCCAGCAGTTACAGTAGGGAAGACTATGGCTACACCTTC	CASSYSREDYGYTF
TRBV2	TRBD1	once	TRBJ1-2	TGTGCCAGCAGTGAAACCCGGACAGGGAACTATGGCTACACCTTC	CASSETRTGNYGYTF
TRBV30	-	-	TRBJ1-6	TGTGCCTGGAGTTGGGCGGGACTTTTTAATTCACCCCTCCACTTT	CAWSWAGLFNSPLHF
TRBV11-2	TRBD2	-	TRBJ2-1	TGTGCCAGCACCGAAAGCGGGAGAAGGAACAATGAGCAGTTCTTC	CASTESGRRNNEQFF
TRBV4-1	-	once	TRBJ1-4	TGCGCCAGCAGCCCCCAGGCACAGGTTGCTAGTAATGAAAAACTGTTTTTT	CASSPQAQVASNEKLFF
TRBV6-2/TRBV6-3	-	once	TRBJ1-2	TGTGCCAGCAGTTACTCTCCTCCAGGAGGCTACACCTTC	CASSYSPPGGYTF
TRBV20-1	TRBD1	few	TRBJ1-2	TGCAGTGCTAAAGGGGGCGGCTACACCTTC	CSAKGGGYTF
TRBV4-2	-	-	TRBJ2-4	TGTGCCAGCAGCCAAGATCCGGGAGCTTCGGCACAGCCAGCCAAAAACATTCAGTACTTC	CASSQDPGASAQPAKNIQYF
TRBV29-1	TRBD1	-	TRBJ1-5	TGCAGCGCAGGGGGCGAAAATCAGCCCCAGCATTTT	CSAGGENQPQHF
TRBV9	-	-	TRBJ2-1	TGTGCCAGCAGCGTCCTAGGTCCAGAGCAGTTCTTC	CASSVLGPEQFF
TRBV29-1	-	-	TRBJ2-1	TGCAGCGTTAATGAGGGCTCCTACAATGAGCAGTTCTTC	CSVNEGSYNEQFF
TRBV5-1	-	-	TRBJ1-4	TGCGCCAGCAGCCAGACAGCAACTAATGAAAAACTGTTTTTT	CASSQTATNEKLFF
TRBV2	-	once	TRBJ2-6	TGTGCCAGCAGTGAAGCCGGGACTGGGGCCAACGTCCTGACTTTC	CASSEAGTGANVLTF
TRBV5-1	TRBD2	-	TRBJ2-7	TGCGCCAGCAGCTTGATGGCTAGCGGGGCCTACGAGCAGTACTTC	CASSLMASGAYEQYF
TRBV7-9	-	-	TRBJ1-1	TGTGCCAGCAGCCATTACTCGGGTTTGGGGGTTTCGGTGAACACTGAAGCTTTCTTT	CASSHYSGLGVSVNTEAFF
TRBV18	TRBD1	-	TRBJ1-6	TGTGCCAGCTCACCTCGACAGGGGGCGCCTGTTAATTCACCCCTCCACTTT	CASSPRQGAPVNSPLHF
TRBV19	-	-	TRBJ2-7	TGTGCCAGTAGTCCTTCTCTATTCGGGTTTTCATACGAGCAGTACTTC	CASSPSLFGFSYEQYF
TRBV28	-	-	TRBJ1-5	TGTGCCAGCAGTTTTTATCAGGGGATGGGAAATCAGCCCCAGCATTTT	CASSFYQGMGNQPQHF
TRBV9	-	-	TRBJ2-3	TGTGCCAGCAGCGTTTTTGAAGGGACCATCACAGATACGCAGTATTTT	CASSVFEGTITDTQYF
TRBV6-2/TRBV6-3	-	-	TRBJ2-7	TGTGCCAGCAGTTACTCCTCGGGGGGCGTGTACGAGCAGTACTTC	CASSYSSGGVYEQYF
TRBV9	TRBD1	-	TRBJ1-3	TGTGCCAGCAGCGTAGCGGGGACAGGGACTGGAAACACCATATATTTT	CASSVAGTGTGNTIYF
TRBV4-3	TRBD1	-	TRBJ2-7	TGCGCCAGCAGCCGAGGACAGGGGTCCCACGAGCAGTACTTC	CASSRGQGSHEQYF
TRBV9	-	-	TRBJ1-5	TGTGCCAGCAGCCCTGGGGGGGGTCCTCAGCCCCAGCATTTT	CASSPGGGPQPQHF
TRBV5-1	-	-	TRBJ2-2	TGCGCCAGCAGCTTGGACCAGGGCGGCGGGGAGCTGTTTTTT	CASSLDQGGGELFF
TRBV11-2	-	-	TRBJ2-7	TGTGCCAGCAGCTTACGGTCGGACTACTTTTACGAGCAGTACTTC	CASSLRSDYFYEQYF
TRBV18	-	-	TRBJ1-3	TGTGCCAGCTCACCATCGGACGTGAGCTCTGGAAACACCATATATTTT	CASSPSDVSSGNTIYF
TRBV5-6	-	-	TRBJ1-1	TGTGCCAGCCTACGGTTCGTGGCAGCCACTGAAGCTTTCTTT	CASLRFVAATEAFF
TRBV7-9	TRBD1	-	TRBJ1-6	TGTGCCAGCAGCCCGGGACAGGGAAATCGACCCCTCCACTTT	CASSPGQGNRPLHF
TRBV24-1	TRBD1	-	TRBJ2-1	TGTGCCACCAGTGATCCCAATCCCGGGACAGGACGCTTGAGCTCCTACAATGAGCAGTTCTTC	CATSDPNPGTGRLSSYNEQFF
TRBV5-6	TRBD1	-	TRBJ1-2	TGTGCCAGCAGCTTGGTCGGACAGGGGGCGGAGGGCTACACCTTC	CASSLVGQGAEGYTF
TRBV28	-	-	TRBJ1-3	TGTGCGACATGGGGGCTGGACTCTGGAAACACCATATATTTT	CATWGLDSGNTIYF
TRBV6-5	TRBD2	-	TRBJ2-7	TGTGCCAGCAGTTACCCAGGACTAGCGGGAGCCGAGCAGTACTTC	CASSYPGLAGAEQYF
TRBV10-3	TRBD1	-	TRBJ1-1	TGTGCCACCGCAGACAGGGGATCGAACACTGAAGCTTTCTTT	CATADRGSNTEAFF
TRBV6-2/TRBV6-3	-	few	TRBJ1-4	TGTGCCAGCAGTTGGACAGTGGCGGACCGGAATGAAAAACTGTTTTTT	CASSWTVADRNEKLFF
TRBV6-2/TRBV6-3	-	few	TRBJ1-1	TGTGCCAGCAGTTTCGGGCTTGAAGCTTTCTTT	CASSFGLEAFF
TRBV28	TRBD1	-	TRBJ1-2	TGTGCCAGCAGGCTTTCGGGACAGGGCTTTGGCTACACCTTC	CASRLSGQGFGYTF
TRBV7-9	-	few	TRBJ1-1	TGTGCCAGCAGCCCGAGAAATTTGAACACTGAAGCTTTCTTT	CASSPRNLNTEAFF
TRBV25-1	TRBD1	-	TRBJ1-2	TGTGCCAGCAGTGATTCGGACAGGGTCACCTTC	CASSDSDRVTF
TRBV5-1	-	-	TRBJ2-3	TGCGCCAGCAGCTTCTGGCTTCTCCGGGTTCCGCAGTATTTT	CASSFWLLRVPQYF
TRBV28	TRBD2	-	TRBJ2-1	TGTGCCAGCAGGTCCGGGACTAGTTACAATGAGCAGTTCTTC	CASRSGTSYNEQFF
TRBV6-2/TRBV6-3	TRBD1	few	TRBJ2-7	TGTGCCAGCAGCCGCCCGACAGGGTGGGAAAAGTACTTC	CASSRPTGWEKYF
TRBV3-1/TRBV3-2	-	-	TRBJ2-5	TGTGCCAGCAGTCGCGTCGGAGGGGGCGAGACCCAGTACTTC	CASSRVGGGETQYF